This T cell receptor (beta chain) was observed in a study of cytomegalovirus exposure and HLA in healthy donors. It was with 60 Vbeta and 13 Jbeta primers that the PCR ran. Only in-frame clones appear in the TCRdb table, and some are missing; sequencing was by immunoSEQ multiplex PCR. The table lists some 61,000 clones, around four fifths of them singletons. The origin of this receptor is a human donor in good health. Sequencing was carried out using PBMCs.

Written as DNA, the CDR3 is TGTGCCAGCAGCACGGGGACAGGGGACACTGAAGCTTTCTTT. Translating gives CASSTGTGDTEAFF. This sequence joins TRBV11-3 and TRBJ1-1; 10 nucleotides line up with TRBD1. The CDR3 is made up of 14 amino acids. V lost 5 bases and J lost 3; bases outside the gene matches: 3. CDR1 and CDR2 from the germline V gene are SGHNT and YENEEA. The full variable domain, its missing parts supplied by reference TRBV11-3 and TRBJ1-1, is EAGVVQSPRYKIIEKKQPVAFWCNPISGHNTLYWYLQNLGQGPELLIRYENEEAVDDSQLPKDRFSAERLKGVDSTLKIQPAELGDSAVYLCASSTGTGDTEAFFGQGTRLTVV.